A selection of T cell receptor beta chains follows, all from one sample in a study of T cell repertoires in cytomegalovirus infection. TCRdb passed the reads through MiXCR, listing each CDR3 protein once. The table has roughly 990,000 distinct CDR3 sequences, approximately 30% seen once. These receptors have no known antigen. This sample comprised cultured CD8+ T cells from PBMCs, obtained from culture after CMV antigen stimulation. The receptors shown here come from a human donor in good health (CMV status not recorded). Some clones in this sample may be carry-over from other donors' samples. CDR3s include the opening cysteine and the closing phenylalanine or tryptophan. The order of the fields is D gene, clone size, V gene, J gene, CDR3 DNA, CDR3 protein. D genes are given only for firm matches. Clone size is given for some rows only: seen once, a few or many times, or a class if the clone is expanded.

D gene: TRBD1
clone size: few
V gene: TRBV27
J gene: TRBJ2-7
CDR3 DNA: TGTGCCAGCAGCCCCGGGACAGGGGGCAGCGAGCAGTACTTC
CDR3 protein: CASSPGTGGSEQYF

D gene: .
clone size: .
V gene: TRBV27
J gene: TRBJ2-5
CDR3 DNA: TGTGGGCTAGGGGTCCGGGAGACCCAGTACTTC
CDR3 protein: CGLGVRETQYF

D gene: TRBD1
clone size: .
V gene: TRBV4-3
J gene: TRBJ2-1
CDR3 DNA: TGCGCCAGCAGCCCGGACAGGAACAATGAGCAGTTCTTC
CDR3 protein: CASSPDRNNEQFF

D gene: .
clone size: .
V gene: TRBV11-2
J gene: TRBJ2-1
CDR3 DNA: TGTGCCAGCAGCTCCGTACGCTACAATGAGCAGTTCTTC
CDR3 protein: CASSSVRYNEQFF

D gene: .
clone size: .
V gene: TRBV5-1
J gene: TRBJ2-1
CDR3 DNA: TGCGCCAGCAGCTCCTCAGGCTCCGACTACAATGAGCAGTTCTTC
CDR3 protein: CASSSSGSDYNEQFF

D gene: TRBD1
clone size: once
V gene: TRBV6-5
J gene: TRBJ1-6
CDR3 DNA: TGTGCCAGCAGTTACTCGTTCCCCATGACAGGGGTGGGGATGGAGAATTCACCCCTCCACTTT
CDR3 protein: CASSYSFPMTGVGMENSPLHF

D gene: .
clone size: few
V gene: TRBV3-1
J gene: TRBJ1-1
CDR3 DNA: TGTGCCAGCAGCCAAGTCGGGGGACCGAACACTGAAGCTTTCTTT
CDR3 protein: CASSQVGGPNTEAFF

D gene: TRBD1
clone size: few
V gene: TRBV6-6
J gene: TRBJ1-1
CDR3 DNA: TGTGCCAGCAGTTACGTGTTCGGACAGGGGGATGAAGCTTTCTTT
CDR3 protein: CASSYVFGQGDEAFF

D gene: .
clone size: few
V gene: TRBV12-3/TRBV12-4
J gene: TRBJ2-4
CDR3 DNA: TGTGCCAGCAGTCTCCCTAGGGACATTCAGTACTTC
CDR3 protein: CASSLPRDIQYF

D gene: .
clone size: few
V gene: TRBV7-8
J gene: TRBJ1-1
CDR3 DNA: TGTGCCAGCAGCTTACCCGGACAGTCGAACACTGAAGCTTTCTTT
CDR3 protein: CASSLPGQSNTEAFF

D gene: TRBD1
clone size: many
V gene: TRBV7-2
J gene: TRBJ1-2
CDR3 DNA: TGTGCCAGCAGGCGGGGACAGGGTGTTGGCTACACCTTC
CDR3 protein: CASRRGQGVGYTF

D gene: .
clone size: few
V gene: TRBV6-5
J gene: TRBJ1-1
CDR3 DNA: TGTGCCAGCAGTTATCCGGGACATTCTGAAGCTTTCTTT
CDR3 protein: CASSYPGHSEAFF

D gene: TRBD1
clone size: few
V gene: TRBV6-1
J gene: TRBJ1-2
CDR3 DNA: TGTGCCAGCAGTTACGGCGGGACAGAAGGCTACACCTTC
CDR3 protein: CASSYGGTEGYTF

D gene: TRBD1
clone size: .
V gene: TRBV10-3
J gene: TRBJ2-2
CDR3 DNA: TGTGCCATCGGATGGGACAGCCAACAGGGGAACACCGGGGAGCTGTTTTTT
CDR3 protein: CAIGWDSQQGNTGELFF

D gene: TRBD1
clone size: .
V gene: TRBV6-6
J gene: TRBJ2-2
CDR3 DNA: TGTGCCAACCGCTTACAGGGGGCGAACACCGGGGAGCTGTTTTTT
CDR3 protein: CANRLQGANTGELFF

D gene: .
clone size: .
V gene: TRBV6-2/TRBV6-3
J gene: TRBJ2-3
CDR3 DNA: TGTGCCAGCAGTCCCATTCGGGGTTTAGACACAGATACGCAGTATTTT
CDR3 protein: CASSPIRGLDTDTQYF

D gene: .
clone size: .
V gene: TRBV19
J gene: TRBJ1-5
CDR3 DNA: TGTGCCAGTACCCTAGGAGGGGCCCTCAATCAGCCCCAGCATTTT
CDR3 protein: CASTLGGALNQPQHF